This entry lists 20 T cell receptor beta chains sequenced from one sample in a study of blood T cell repertoires in COVID-19. Clones were read by immunoSEQ multiplex PCR, and TCRdb kept only the in-frame ones, dropping some. The table has some 170,000 clones, roughly 87% seen once. Sequencing was performed on peripheral blood. These receptor sequences come from a woman aged 50 to 65 with acute or convalescent COVID-19.

This clone appeared a few times. The chain has TRBV6-5 and TRBJ2-7; D unresolved. The V and J ends lost 3 bases and 2 bases respectively, with 14 bases between them. CDR1 is MNHEY, CDR2 SVGAGI, per germline. The CDR3 length is 15 residues. In DNA form, the CDR3 reads TGTGCCAGCAGTTATTCGTTCACAGAGCCCTACGAGCAGTACTTC. This sequence encodes CASSYSFTEPYEQYF.

V and J are TRBV5-6 and TRBJ1-1; 12 positions agree with TRBD1. V lost 3 bases and J lost 5; bases outside the gene matches: 8. The CDR3 covers 16 residues. In germline, CDR1 is SGHDT, CDR2 YYEEEE. The CDR3: CASSSPGQGAWTEAFF. The CDR3 nucleotides are TGTGCCAGCAGCTCACCGGGACAGGGGGCGTGGACTGAAGCTTTCTTT.

The V call is TRBV11-1, the J call TRBJ2-7, with TRBD2 identical over 8 bases. The CDR3 spans 14 residues. The V and J ends lost 4 bases and 6 bases, in that order; junction bases with no gene match: 8. CDR1 and CDR2 (germline): SGHAT, FQDESV (reference sequence). CDR3 residues: CASSSRGGPGEQYF. The CDR3 nucleotides are TGTGCCAGCAGCTCCCGGGGGGGGCCTGGCGAGCAGTACTTC.

V is TRBV2 and J is TRBJ2-1, with D possibly being TRBD2 (6 bases). Per germline, CDR1 SNHLY and CDR2 FYNNEI. V was clipped by 7 bases and J by 5 bases, with 9 bases between them. The CDR3 sequence is 12 residues long. Here the CDR3 reads CASTGDNNEQFF. CDR3 in DNA: TGTGCCAGCACGGGGGATAACAATGAGCAGTTCTTC.

This chain connects TRBV7-9 to TRBJ2-5; tentatively, D is TRBD1 (6 bases). The CDR3 is 15 amino acids. Germline V gene sequence: CDR1 SEHNR, CDR2 FQNEAQ (reference sequence). Trimming removed 5 bases from V and 2 bases from J, with 15 bases in between. The CDR3 coding sequence is TGTGCCAGCAGCACGCAGGGGCACCGTCAAGAGACCCAGTACTTC. This sequence encodes CASSTQGHRQETQYF.

The rearrangement joins TRBV5-8 to TRBJ1-1; D perhaps matches TRBD1 (6 bases). The CDR3 contains 11 residues. Looked up from germline, CDR1 is SGHTS and CDR2 is YDEGEE. With 4 bases removed from V and 8 bases from J, the gap between germline ends came to 9 bases. The DNA for the CDR3 is TGTGCCAGCAGCAGAACAGGGGAAGCTTTCTTT. This encodes CASSRTGEAFF.

In its sample, this clone was seen once. The chain recombines TRBV18 with TRBJ2-7, with TRBD1 matching over 7 bases. Germline-derived CDR1 and CDR2 are KGHSH and LQKENI. V trimming: 2 bases; J trimming: 3 bases; junction bases outside the gene matches: 4. CDR3 length equals 14 residues. This chain's CDR3 is CASSPGQGVYEQYF. CDR3 bases: TGTGCCAGCTCACCAGGGCAGGGGGTCTACGAGCAGTACTTC.

This clone was recorded a few times. The rearrangement links TRBV9 to TRBJ2-7; the match to TRBD1 covers 8 bases. The J segment lost 7 bases and the V segment lost 4 bases, leaving 13 bases of the junction unmatched. The germline gives CDR1 SGDLS, CDR2 YYNGEE. The CDR3 totals 15 residues. As DNA, the CDR3 is TGTGCCAGCAGCACTTCAGGGGGCGGACTTGGAGAGCAGTACTTC. It specifies CASSTSGGGLGEQYF.

The chain combines TRBV7-2 with TRBJ1-1; D ambiguous. Trimming stripped 3 bases from V and 6 bases from J, with 8 bases between. In germline, CDR1 is SGHTA, CDR2 FQGNSA. The CDR3 runs to 12 residues. As DNA, the CDR3 is TGTGCCAGCAGCTTTCATCGCGCTGAAGCTTTCTTT. Its translation: CASSFHRAEAFF.

The chain recombines TRBV7-3 with TRBJ2-1, with D possibly matching TRBD2 (5 bases). Germline V gene lookup returns CDR1 SGHTA and CDR2 FQGTGA. The CDR3 spans 15 residues. The V end lost 5 bases, the J end lost 0 bases, and 11 bases lay between the germline ends. CDR3 residues: CASSPEGRSYNEQFF. The CDR3 coding sequence is TGTGCCAGCAGCCCCGAGGGCCGCTCCTACAATGAGCAGTTCTTC.

This clone has just one count. A read error may produce the germline difference seen at one junction end. The chain is built from TRBV7-2 and TRBJ2-3, with D maybe TRBD2 (5 bases). Germline CDR1 is SGHTA and CDR2 is FQGNSA. This CDR3 region has 15 residues. CDR3 in DNA: TGTGCCAGCAGCCTAGCCTTGGCGGCCACAGATACGCAGTATTTT. Translation: CASSLALAATDTQYF.

The CDR3 nucleotides are TGTGCCAGCAGTAGAGACAGGGGTTCTGGAAACACCATATATTTT. It is translated as CASSRDRGSGNTIYF. The V and J genes are TRBV2 and TRBJ1-3, with 8 bases fitting TRBD1. Germline CDR1 SNHLY, CDR2 FYNNEI. The length of the CDR3 is 15 residues. With 5 bases clipped from V and 1 base from J, the junction kept 4 bases outside the gene matches.

This chain joins TRBV19 and TRBJ2-2, with a weak D call TRBD2 (5 bases). Germline lookup yields CDR1 LNHDA and CDR2 SQIVND (reference sequence). The CDR3 sequence is 16 residues long. Trimming removed 3 bases at V and 1 base at J, with 12 bases between. The CDR3 DNA reads TGTGCCAGTAGTATTGCCGGGATTCTGAACACCGGGGAGCTGTTTTTT. Amino acids: CASSIAGILNTGELFF.

This chain links TRBV7-2 with TRBJ1-2; D might be TRBD1 (6 bases). The V gene's germline CDR1 is SGHTA and CDR2 FQGNSA. V was cut by 4 bases and J by 4 bases, with 10 bases left in between. The CDR3 covers 13 residues. The DNA of the CDR3 is TGTGCCAGCAGCTCCGGACAGTTCTATGGCTACACCTTC. Translating it yields CASSSGQFYGYTF.

The chain recombines TRBV19 with TRBJ1-1; TRBD1 might be the D (5 bases). The CDR3 totals 16 residues. The V end lost 5 bases, the J end lost 1 base, and 17 bases lay between the germline ends. Germline CDR1 is LNHDA and CDR2 is SQIVND (reference sequence). CDR3 bases: TGTGCCAGTAGTCGGCCGGGGGTAGGGACGAACACTGAAGCTTTCTTT. Its translation: CASSRPGVGTNTEAFF.

The chain links TRBV12-3 or TRBV12-4 to TRBJ1-1; D is unclear. Trimming shortened V by 9 bases and J by 4 bases, and 12 bases separated the two germline ends. The length of the CDR3 is 12 residues. In DNA form, the CDR3 reads TGTGCCAGTGGGAGTTCGGGCACTGAAGCTTTCTTT. It encodes CASGSSGTEAFF.

The CDR3 DNA reads TGTGCCAGCAGCCCTCTTCGGGACAGGGGGCTTACCTTC. This translates into CASSPLRDRGLTF. This chain connects TRBV7-2 to TRBJ1-2; 12 bases match TRBD1. Germline CDR1 and CDR2: SGHTA and FQGNSA. J gave up 14 bases and V 5 bases, and 9 bases lay outside the gene matches. The CDR3 loop spans 13 amino acids.

The CDR3 here is CAWSGEGSSYNSPLHF. CDR3 DNA sequence: TGTGCCTGGAGTGGGGAGGGGAGCTCCTATAATTCACCCCTCCACTTT. V and J are TRBV30 and TRBJ1-6, with D perhaps TRBD1 (5 bases). Trimming took 1 base from V and 0 from J, leaving 10 bases between them. This CDR3 has 16 residues. Germline-derived CDR1 and CDR2 are GTSNPN and SVGIG (reference sequence).

This chain uses TRBV6-2 or TRBV6-3 with TRBJ1-5; 7 bases fit TRBD1. This CDR3 contains 14 residues. V was clipped by 2 bases and J by 5 bases; unmatched bases: 3. The germline gives CDR1 MNHEY, CDR2 SVGEGT. CDR3 coding DNA: TGTGCCAGCAGTTACGGAGGGGGCTATCAGCCCCAGCATTTT. Translated: CASSYGGGYQPQHF.

This clone has a handful of counts. CDR3 in amino acids: CASSDGLEGGYTF. The CDR3 DNA follows: TGTGCCAGCAGTGACGGACTTGAGGGTGGCTACACCTTC. The chain uses TRBV12-3 or TRBV12-4 and TRBJ1-2; the D is unclear. The V end was cut by 5 bases, the J end by 7 bases, with 14 bases between. CDR3 size: 13 residues.